These 22 T cell receptor beta chains originate from one sample sequenced in a study of CD8 T cells in Susac syndrome. An amount of RNA that ranged from roughly 0.45 to 1 ug was reverse transcribed with random hexamers. TCRdb processed the immunoSEQ multiplex PCR reads anew with MiXCR; each CDR3 protein has one entry. Here the sample spans a few hundred thousand distinct CDR3 sequences, roughly 96% being singletons. Specimen: CD4+ T cells from PBMCs. The receptors shown here come from a human donor with multiple sclerosis.

The chain links TRBV15 to TRBJ2-3, with 8 bases fitting TRBD2. The ends lost 4 bases at V and 5 bases at J; junction bases unmatched: 5. Germline loops: CDR1 LNHNV, CDR2 YYDKDF (reference sequence). The CDR3 has 14 residues. CDR3 bases: TGTGCCACCAGCAAAGCGGGAGAGGGAGATACGCAGTATTTT. Its translation is CATSKAGEGDTQYF.

V usage is TRBV12-5 and J usage is TRBJ2-1; D unresolved. This CDR3 has 14 residues. With 1 base removed from V and 8 bases from J, the gap between germline ends came to 12 bases. Germline loops: CDR1 LGHNT, CDR2 FRNRAP. The CDR3 nucleotides read TGTGCTAGTGGTTTGGACTTGCTGGCGGATGAGCAGTTCTTC. Translated: CASGLDLLADEQFF. Supplemented by reference TRBV12-5 and TRBJ2-1, the full variable domain reads DARVTQTPRHKVTEMGQEVTMRCQPILGHNTVFWYRQTMMQGLELLAYFRNRAPLDDSGMPKDRFSAEMPDATLATLKIQPSEPRDSAVYFCASGLDLLADEQFFGPGTRLTVL.

The table lists this clonotype with a count of one. The chain uses TRBV28 and TRBJ2-5; 9 nucleotides line up with TRBD2. The CDR3 extends over 16 amino acids. Looked up from germline, CDR1 is MDHEN and CDR2 is SYDVKM. V lost 2 bases to trimming and J lost 1 base; unmatched junction nucleotides: 5. The DNA of the CDR3 is TGTGCCAGCAGTTTACTCGGGACTAGCAGCCAAGAGACCCAGTACTTC. It translates to CASSLLGTSSQETQYF.

The chain recombines TRBV3-1 with TRBJ1-6; 7 bases match TRBD1. The V gene's germline CDR1 is LGHDT and CDR2 YNNKEL (reference sequence). The V gene end was trimmed by 5 bases and the J gene end by 7 bases; junction bases not matched to a gene: 5. The CDR3 has 14 amino acids. The CDR3 DNA is TGTGCCAGCAGCTCGGGACAGAGAAATTCACCCCTCCACTTT. As protein: CASSSGQRNSPLHF.

The V gene is TRBV12-3 or TRBV12-4, the J gene TRBJ2-7; D gene unclear. The CDR3 loop spans 15 amino acids. Trimming stripped 3 bases from V and 2 bases from J, with 14 bases between. The CDR3 protein is CASSFMQARTYEQYF. The CDR3 DNA is TGTGCCAGCAGTTTCATGCAGGCTCGGACCTACGAGCAGTACTTC.

V gene TRBV27 combines with J gene TRBJ2-7; a weak D match, TRBD1 (5 bases). The CDR3 runs to 14 residues. CDR1 and CDR2 from the germline V gene are MNHEY and SMNVEV (reference sequence). V dropped 2 bases and J dropped 5 bases, with 13 bases sitting between them. CDR3 coding DNA: TGTGCCAGCAGTTTAAGGGGCCAGTTAAACGAGCAGTACTTC. This sequence encodes CASSLRGQLNEQYF.

This chain connects TRBV30 to TRBJ2-3; D tentatively reads TRBD1 or TRBD2 (5 bases each). V shed 4 bases and J shed 3 bases, with 8 bases lying between them. The CDR3 sequence is 12 residues long. The V gene's germline CDR1 is GTSNPN and CDR2 SVGIG (reference sequence). CDR3 in amino acids: CAWTWGTDTQYF. For the CDR3, the DNA is TGTGCCTGGACCTGGGGGACAGATACGCAGTATTTT.

The rearrangement joins TRBV20-1 to TRBJ2-5; TRBD2 might be the D (5 bases). The CDR3 runs to 14 residues. The germline CDR1 and CDR2 sequences are DFQATT and SNEGSKA (reference sequence). Trimming removed 2 bases at V and 5 bases at J, with 15 bases between. Here the CDR3 reads CSARLIGQRETQYF. DNA of the CDR3: TGCAGTGCTAGATTAATTGGTCAGCGGGAGACCCAGTACTTC.

In DNA, the CDR3 is TGTGCCAGCAGCCAACCCCGGGGGGGTCCCCTGAATGAGCAGTTCTTC. Amino acids: CASSQPRGGPLNEQFF. This chain joins TRBV14 and TRBJ2-1; 8 bases line up with TRBD2. Germline V lookup: CDR1 SGHDN, CDR2 FVKESK. Trimming cost V 2 bases and J 7 bases; bases outside gene matches: 10. CDR3 length: 16 residues.

The chain carries TRBV3-1 and TRBJ1-2; the match to TRBD1 covers 7 bases. The germline CDR1 and CDR2 sequences are LGHDT and YNNKEL (reference sequence). The V segment lost 4 bases and the J segment 0 bases; nucleotides outside the gene matches: 2. The CDR3 consists of 14 residues. The CDR3 spells CASSRDSPNYGYTF. The CDR3 nucleotides read TGTGCCAGCAGCCGGGACAGCCCTAACTATGGCTACACCTTC.

V is TRBV9 and J is TRBJ2-7, with D possibly TRBD2 on 6 matching bases. V lost 4 bases, J lost 1 base, and 15 bases lay in between. CDR1 and CDR2 from the germline V gene are SGDLS and YYNGEE. The CDR3 contains 15 residues. The CDR3 DNA reads TGTGCCAGCAGCCCCCGATCGGAGGGGTCCTACGAGCAGTACTTC. Its translation: CASSPRSEGSYEQYF. Combining the CDR3 with reference TRBV9 and TRBJ2-7 gives the whole variable domain DSGVTQTPKHLITATGQRVTLRCSPRSGDLSVYWYQQSLDQGLQFLIQYYNGEERAKGNILERFSAQQFPDLHSELNLSSLELGDSALYFCASSPRSEGSYEQYFGPGTRLTVT.

The rearrangement links TRBV20-1 to TRBJ2-3; 12 bases align to TRBD2. The CDR3 contains 16 residues. Trimming cost V 3 bases and J 1 base; bases outside gene matches: 5. Germline V gene lookup returns CDR1 DFQATT and CDR2 SNEGSKA (reference sequence). The CDR3 DNA sequence: TGCAGTGCTAGCCGCGGGACTAGCGGGCGCACAGATACGCAGTATTTT. This encodes CSASRGTSGRTDTQYF.

In nucleotides, the CDR3 is TGTGCCAGCAGTGAATCGATACTAGCAAATCATTACAATGAGCAGTTCTTC. This encodes CASSESILANHYNEQFF. The chain employs TRBV25-1 and TRBJ2-1; maybe TRBD2 (6 bases). With 1 base removed from V and 4 bases from J, the gap between germline ends came to 17 bases. The germline V gene encodes CDR1 MGHDK and CDR2 SYGVNS. The CDR3 covers 17 residues.

V usage is TRBV7-6 and J usage is TRBJ2-7, with D perhaps TRBD2 (5 bases). The CDR3 is made up of 12 amino acids. Germline V gene lookup returns CDR1 SGHVS and CDR2 FNYEAQ. V was pared by 5 bases and J by 7 bases, with 12 bases between. The CDR3, as DNA: TGTGCCAGCAGCACCGAACTAGGAGAGCAGTACTTC. Protein sequence: CASSTELGEQYF. The complete variable domain, with remaining parts taken from reference TRBV7-6 and TRBJ2-7, reads GAGVSQSPRYKVTKRGQDVALRCDPISGHVSLYWYRQALGQGPEFLTYFNYEAQQDKSGLPNDRFSAERPEGSISTLTIQRTEQRDSAMYRCASSTELGEQYFGPGTRLTVT.

This rearrangement joins TRBV29-1 to TRBJ2-3; TRBD2 aligns across 11 bases. CDR1 and CDR2 from the germline V gene are SQVTM and ANQGSEA. The V gene end was trimmed by 8 bases and the J gene end by 0 bases; junction bases not matched to a gene: 7. This CDR3 has 15 amino acids. The DNA of the CDR3 is TGCAGCCTCTATAGCGGGAGGGCGAGCACAGATACGCAGTATTTT. Translation: CSLYSGRASTDTQYF.

This sequence joins TRBV29-1 and TRBJ1-1; D is possibly TRBD1 (5 bases). Trimming removed 3 bases from V and 1 base from J, with 9 bases in between. The V gene's germline CDR1 is SQVTM and CDR2 ANQGSEA. The CDR3 consists of 13 residues. This CDR3 is CSVDHGGNTEAFF. The CDR3 DNA sequence: TGCAGCGTTGATCACGGGGGGAACACTGAAGCTTTCTTT. The complete variable domain, with remaining parts taken from reference TRBV29-1 and TRBJ1-1, reads SAVISQKPSRDICQRGTSLTIQCQVDSQVTMMFWYRQQPGQSLTLIATANQGSEATYESGFVIDKFPISRPNLTFSTLTVSNMSPEDSSIYLCSVDHGGNTEAFFGQGTRLTVV.

The rearrangement links TRBV5-1 to TRBJ2-7; 9 bases map to TRBD1. CDR3 length: 14 residues. The J segment lost 5 bases and the V segment lost 4 bases, leaving 7 bases of the junction unmatched. The germline gives CDR1 SGHRS, CDR2 YFSETQ. CDR3 in amino acids: CASSPGTGNNEQYF. DNA of the CDR3: TGCGCCAGCAGCCCGGGGACAGGGAACAACGAGCAGTACTTC.

The chain is built from TRBV19 and TRBJ1-2; no firm D call. CDR1 and CDR2 (germline): LNHDA, SQIVND (reference sequence). This CDR3 comprises 14 residues. The V end was cut by 11 bases, the J end by 4 bases, with 20 bases between. The CDR3 sequence is CASQPLMEGYGYTF. The CDR3 DNA sequence: TGTGCCTCCCAACCCCTGATGGAGGGCTATGGCTACACCTTC.

The chain joins TRBV30 to TRBJ1-1; the match to TRBD1 covers 11 bases. CDR3 length: 15 amino acids. Trimming at V came to 4 bases and at J to 2 bases, leaving 6 bases not matched to a gene. Looked up from germline, CDR1 is GTSNPN and CDR2 is SVGIG (reference sequence). For the CDR3, the DNA is TGTGCCTGGAAACCCCGGACAGGGGGCAACACTGAAGCTTTCTTT. Amino acids: CAWKPRTGGNTEAFF.

The count of this clonotype is one. This chain joins TRBV5-1 and TRBJ2-1; 11 bases are shared with TRBD2. This CDR3 spans 14 amino acids. J gave up 5 bases and V 8 bases, and 6 bases lay outside the gene matches. Germline V gene sequence: CDR1 SGHRS, CDR2 YFSETQ. CDR3 in amino acids: CASRLAGKNNEQFF. The CDR3 bases are TGCGCCAGTCGACTAGCGGGAAAGAACAATGAGCAGTTCTTC. The whole variable domain, remainder taken from reference TRBV5-1 and TRBJ2-1, is KAGVTQTPRYLIKTRGQQVTLSCSPISGHRSVSWYQQTPGQGLQFLFEYFSETQRNKGNFPGRFSGRQFSNSRSEMNVSTLELGDSALYLCASRLAGKNNEQFFGPGTRLTVL.

The genes are TRBV5-1 and TRBJ2-5; 9 positions agree with TRBD2. Germline assignment: CDR1 SGHRS and CDR2 YFSETQ. The V segment lost 2 bases and the J segment 1 base; nucleotides outside the gene matches: 6. The CDR3 sequence is 16 residues long. DNA for the CDR3: TGCGCCAGCAGCTTCGCGGGGGGGCTGCGCCAAGAGACCCAGTACTTC. Translated: CASSFAGGLRQETQYF.

Written as DNA, the CDR3 is TGCAGCGTCAGGGGACTAGCGGGGAGCCAAATCGAGCAGTACTTC. This encodes CSVRGLAGSQIEQYF. The chain is built from TRBV29-1 and TRBJ2-7; 13 nucleotides agree with TRBD2. CDR1 SQVTM and CDR2 ANQGSEA come from the germline V gene. This CDR3 is built from 15 residues. After removal of 6 bases from V and 6 bases from J, the junction contained 11 bases not matched to a gene.